The 8 T cell receptor beta chains given below trace back to one sample, sequenced in a study of spatial heterogeneity in lung cancer. One entry per CDR3 protein results from TCRdb running MiXCR on the 5' RACE reads. The profile shows 25,000 or so distinct CDR3 sequences, around 4.7% of them singletons. Time point of the sample: sample taken at primary tumor resection. Unsorted samples of tumor, nontumor lung or frozen PBMC had their whole RNA sequenced. The sequences come from PBMCs, collected at surgery. Every receptor here comes from a male donor with early-stage non-small cell lung cancer.

In its sample, this clonotype was seen many times. The chain carries TRBV27 and TRBJ2-2, with D tentatively TRBD2 (5 bases). The CDR3 has 16 residues. CDR1 is MNHEY, CDR2 SMNVEV, per germline (reference sequence). V lost 11 bases to trimming and J lost 4 bases, with 23 bases between them. CDR3 DNA sequence: TGTGCCCCCAGCCCGGTTAGATCCGCGGGCACCGGGGAGCTGTTTTTT. Translation gives CAPSPVRSAGTGELFF.

There are many counts of this clonotype. V usage is TRBV6-6 and J usage is TRBJ1-1; a weak D match, TRBD1 (6 bases). This CDR3 contains 15 residues. Trimming left V 0 bases short and J 5 bases short, with 13 bases between. The V gene's germline CDR1 is MNHNY and CDR2 SVGAGI (reference sequence). The CDR3 DNA sequence: TGTGCCAGCAGTTACTCCGTGACAGGAGGGACTGAAGCTTTCTTT. Amino acid sequence: CASSYSVTGGTEAFF.

The chain employs TRBV6-2 or TRBV6-3 and TRBJ1-1; no clear D. Trimming pared 0 bases from V and 0 bases from J, leaving 8 bases between. Germline V gene sequence: CDR1 MNHEY, CDR2 SVGEGT. CDR3 size: 15 residues. The CDR3 is CASSYSSTLNTEAFF. For the CDR3, the DNA is TGTGCCAGCAGTTACTCGAGCACTTTGAACACTGAAGCTTTCTTT.

This clonotype has a count of ten or more. The chain joins TRBV20-1 to TRBJ1-5; D might be TRBD1 (5 bases). This CDR3 is built from 17 residues. Trimming cost V 5 bases and J 0 bases, with 20 bases left between them. Germline CDR1 reads DFQATT; CDR2 reads SNEGSKA (reference sequence). CDR3 loop: CSAPGVPGLYSNQPQHF. CDR3 nucleotides: TGCAGTGCTCCTGGGGTCCCGGGGCTTTATAGCAATCAGCCCCAGCATTTT.

This clonotype appeared many times. V gene TRBV27 combines with J gene TRBJ2-7; D uncertain. V shed 5 bases and J shed 1 base, with 6 bases lying between them. Germline V gene lookup returns CDR1 MNHEY and CDR2 SMNVEV (reference sequence). CDR3 size: 12 residues. CDR3 residues: CASSPMSYEQYF. Written as DNA, the CDR3 is TGTGCCAGCAGTCCCATGTCCTACGAGCAGTACTTC.

This clonotype was seen ten or more times. V and J are TRBV11-2 and TRBJ2-5; TRBD2 matches 13 bases. Looked up from germline, CDR1 is SGHAT and CDR2 is FQNNGV. This CDR3 has 18 amino acids. With 4 bases clipped from V and 4 bases from J, the junction kept 12 bases outside the gene matches. CDR3 in DNA: TGTGCCAGCAGCTCCCGGGGGACTAGCGGGGCCTGGGGAGAGACCCAGTACTTC. It encodes CASSSRGTSGAWGETQYF.

This clonotype was observed many times. V and J are TRBV3-1 and TRBJ1-1, with TRBD1 as a possible D gene (5 bases). Between the trimmed V and J ends, which lost 1 base and 4 bases, there was a span of 10 bases. This CDR3 has 14 amino acids. Germline V gene lookup returns CDR1 LGHDT and CDR2 YNNKEL (reference sequence). The CDR3 DNA is TGTGCCAGCAGCCAAGCGGGGGGGACCACTGAAGCTTTCTTT. It yields the protein CASSQAGGTTEAFF.

The table lists this clonotype with many counts. The rearrangement joins TRBV7-2 to TRBJ2-7, with 7 bases fitting TRBD1. The V gene's germline CDR1 is SGHTA and CDR2 FQGNSA. With V trimmed by 5 bases and J by 3 bases, 7 bases remained unmatched. The CDR3 runs 14 residues. The CDR3 loop is CASSASPGGYEQYF. The CDR3 nucleotides are TGTGCCAGCAGCGCATCTCCAGGGGGCTACGAGCAGTACTTC. Complete variable domain (other parts from reference TRBV7-2 and TRBJ2-7): GAGVSQSPSNKVTEKGKDVELRCDPISGHTALYWYRQSLGQGLEFLIYFQGNSAPDKSGLPSDRFSAERTGGSVSTLTIQRTQQEDSAVYLCASSASPGGYEQYFGPGTRLTVT.